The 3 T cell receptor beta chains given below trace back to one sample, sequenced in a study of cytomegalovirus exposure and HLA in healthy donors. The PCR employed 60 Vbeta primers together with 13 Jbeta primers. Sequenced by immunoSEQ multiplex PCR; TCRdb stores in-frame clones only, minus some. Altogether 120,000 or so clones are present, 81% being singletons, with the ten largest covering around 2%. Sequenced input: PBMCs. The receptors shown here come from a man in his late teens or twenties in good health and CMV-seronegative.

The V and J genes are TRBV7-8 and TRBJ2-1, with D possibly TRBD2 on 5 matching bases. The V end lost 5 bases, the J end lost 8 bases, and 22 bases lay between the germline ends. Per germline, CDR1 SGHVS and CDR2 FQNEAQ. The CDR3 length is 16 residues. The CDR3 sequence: CASSPEGYGLADEQFF. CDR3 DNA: TGTGCCAGCAGCCCCGAAGGTTATGGGCTAGCCGATGAGCAGTTCTTC. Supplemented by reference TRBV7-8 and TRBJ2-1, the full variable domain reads GAGVSQSPRYKVAKRGQDVALRCDPISGHVSLFWYQQALGQGPEFLTYFQNEAQLDKSGLPSDRFFAERPEGSVSTLKIQRTQQEDSAVYLCASSPEGYGLADEQFFGPGTRLTVL.

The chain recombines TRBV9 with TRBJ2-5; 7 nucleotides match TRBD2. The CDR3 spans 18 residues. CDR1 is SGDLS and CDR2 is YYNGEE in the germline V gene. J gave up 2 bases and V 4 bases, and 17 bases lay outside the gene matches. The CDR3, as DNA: TGTGCCAGCAGCCTATCCCCCTTGGGCGGGGGAGGACAAGAGACCCAGTACTTC. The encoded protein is CASSLSPLGGGGQETQYF.

The CDR3 coding sequence is TGCAGCGTTAATAGCGGGGCCATTCTCAATGAGCAGTTCTTC. Its protein is CSVNSGAILNEQFF. The rearrangement joins TRBV29-1 to TRBJ2-1, with 8 bases aligning to TRBD2. Trimming took 5 bases from V and 6 from J; bases not matched to a gene: 9. Germline CDR1 is SQVTM and CDR2 is ANQGSEA. This CDR3 comprises 14 residues.